Each of the 29 T cell receptor beta chains below was sequenced from the same sample in a study of T cell changes during pregnancy in multiple sclerosis (dated by TCRdb to the late 2010s). The library was produced with the immunoSEQ multiplex PCR assay. The immuneACCESS repertoire file appears here via TCRdb, limited to in-frame rearrangements. These files lack a portion of the clones; in checked studies, under half of the deficit traces to unresolved V genes, and the cause of the others is not known. This sample comprises around 60,000 clones, more than 90% of them detected only once. The biggest ten clones account for roughly 1.4% of the sample. The sample consisted of peripheral blood, taken in the second trimester of pregnancy. The receptors derive from a female donor with multiple sclerosis, enrolled in a pregnancy study.

The J gene is TRBJ2-3, the V gene TRBV10-3; tentative D call: TRBD2 (7 bases). Between the trimmed V and J ends, which lost 0 bases and 5 bases, there was a span of 15 bases. Germline V gives CDR1 ENHRY, CDR2 SYGVKD. The CDR3 sequence is 16 residues long. CDR3 in amino acids: CAISESRGRAGDTQYF. The CDR3 DNA reads TGTGCCATCAGTGAGTCTAGGGGGAGGGCCGGAGATACGCAGTATTTT.

The rearrangement joins TRBV7-9 to TRBJ1-2; D might be TRBD1 (6 bases). CDR3 length: 15 residues. V lost 2 bases and J lost 5, with 15 bases in between. Germline V gene sequence: CDR1 SEHNR, CDR2 FQNEAQ (reference sequence). The CDR3 region has the DNA TGTGCCAGCAGCTTAAGGGCGGGGGCGCATTATGGCTACACCTTC. Translation gives CASSLRAGAHYGYTF.

This chain joins TRBV28 and TRBJ2-5; 14 bases match TRBD2. With 4 bases clipped from V and 1 base from J, the junction kept 14 bases outside the gene matches. Germline V CDR1 and CDR2: MDHEN, SYDVKM. This CDR3 contains 20 residues. As DNA, the CDR3 is TGTGCCAGCAGTTCCCTGGGCGGGACTAGCGGGAGTCGGTTCCAAGAGACCCAGTACTTC. Protein: CASSSLGGTSGSRFQETQYF.

This clone appeared a few times. The CDR3 here is CASSSDRGREQYF. DNA of the CDR3: TGTGCCAGCAGCTCCGACAGGGGGCGAGAGCAGTACTTC. V usage is TRBV11-3 and J usage is TRBJ2-7; TRBD1 agrees at 10 bases. Per the germline V gene, CDR1 is SGHNT and CDR2 is YENEEA. V lost 4 bases and J lost 7; bases outside the gene matches: 4. CDR3 length: 13 amino acids.

The J gene is TRBJ2-7, the V gene TRBV21-1; the table names TRBD2, a call not compared with the DNA. TRBV21-1 is a pseudogene. The CDR3 contains 17 residues. DNA for the CDR3: TGTGCCAGCAGACCACGGGGCAGCGGGAGGGATCCCGACGAGCAGTACTTC. The encoded protein is CASRPRGSGRDPDEQYF.

The chain uses TRBV6-5 and TRBJ2-1, with D tentatively TRBD1 (6 bases). Germline V lookup: CDR1 MNHEY, CDR2 SVGAGI. The CDR3 extends over 15 amino acids. The ends were cut back, 6 bases at V and 3 bases at J, with 15 bases in the middle. The CDR3 coding sequence is TGTGCCAGCAGCTCAGTTACAGGGAACTACAATGAGCAGTTCTTC. Its protein is CASSSVTGNYNEQFF.

This chain connects TRBV5-8 to TRBJ2-3; D gene ambiguous. This CDR3 comprises 13 residues. Trimming left V 2 bases short and J 1 base short, with 5 bases between. Germline V gene sequence: CDR1 SGHTS, CDR2 YDEGEE. CDR3: CASSFSGTDTQYF. The DNA for the CDR3 is TGTGCCAGCAGCTTTTCTGGCACAGATACGCAGTATTTT.

This chain connects TRBV4-1 to TRBJ2-1, with 16 bases aligning to TRBD2. This CDR3 is 21 amino acids long. V lost 1 base and J lost 9; bases outside the gene matches: 18. Germline loops: CDR1 MGHRA, CDR2 YSYEKL. The CDR3 DNA follows: TGCGCCAGCAGCCAAGGACCTCCGGGACTAGCGGGAGGGCCTCTTTCGGGTGAGCAGTTCTTC. It specifies CASSQGPPGLAGGPLSGEQFF.

The rearrangement joins TRBV30 to TRBJ2-5, with 16 bases that match TRBD2. The V and J ends lost 2 bases and 7 bases, in that order; junction bases with no gene match: 4. Germline assignment: CDR1 GTSNPN and CDR2 SVGIG (reference sequence). The CDR3 is made up of 15 amino acids. The CDR3 bases are TGTGCCTGGAGTAGGGGACTAGCGGGGGGGCGGACCCAGTACTTC. Its protein product is CAWSRGLAGGRTQYF. Based on the CDR3 plus reference TRBV30 and TRBJ2-5, the full variable domain is SQTIHQWPATLVQPVGSPLSLECTVEGTSNPNLYWYRQAAGRGLQLLFYSVGIGQISSEVPQNLSASRPQDRQFILSSKKLLLSDSGFYLCAWSRGLAGGRTQYFGPGTRLLVL.

In its sample, this clone was seen once. This chain connects TRBV28 to TRBJ2-1; TRBD1 aligns across 9 bases. Germline CDR1 MDHEN, CDR2 SYDVKM. This CDR3 has 15 amino acids. Trimming at V came to 6 bases and at J to 7 bases, leaving 10 bases not matched to a gene. The chain's CDR3 is CASRRLGTGQNEQFF. DNA for the CDR3: TGTGCCAGCAGAAGACTCGGGACAGGGCAAAATGAGCAGTTCTTC.

CDR3 loop: CAWSWTGVNTEAFF. Written as DNA, the CDR3 is TGTGCCTGGAGTTGGACAGGGGTTAACACTGAAGCTTTCTTT. The V gene is TRBV30, the J gene TRBJ1-1, with TRBD1 matching over 9 bases. Germline V gene lookup returns CDR1 GTSNPN and CDR2 SVGIG (reference sequence). The CDR3 spans 14 residues. Trimming cost V 2 bases and J 2 bases; bases outside gene matches: 3.

CDR3 residues: CASSSRTSGTYEQYF. Here the CDR3 DNA reads TGTGCCAGTAGTTCCCGGACTAGCGGAACCTACGAGCAGTACTTC. This chain connects TRBV19 to TRBJ2-7; the match to TRBD2 covers 10 bases. CDR3 length equals 15 residues. Germline trimming cut 5 bases from V and 2 bases from J; bases unmatched to any gene: 6. The V gene's germline CDR1 is LNHDA and CDR2 SQIVND (reference sequence).

This chain joins TRBV7-2 and TRBJ2-1; the D gene is possibly TRBD1 (6 bases). This CDR3 region has 15 residues. Germline V CDR1 and CDR2: SGHTA, FQGNSA. The germline V and J ends were trimmed by 3 bases and 2 bases, with 11 bases remaining between them. The CDR3 DNA follows: TGTGCCAGCAGCTTCTTCGGACAGACCTACAATGAGCAGTTCTTC. Translation gives CASSFFGQTYNEQFF. Filled out from reference TRBV7-2 and TRBJ2-1, the complete variable domain reads GAGVSQSPSNKVTEKGKDVELRCDPISGHTALYWYRQSLGQGLEFLIYFQGNSAPDKSGLPSDRFSAERTGGSVSTLTIQRTQQEDSAVYLCASSFFGQTYNEQFFGPGTRLTVL.

This rearrangement joins TRBV29-1 to TRBJ2-3; 10 nucleotides line up with TRBD1. Germline values: CDR1 SQVTM, CDR2 ANQGSEA. Trimming removed 6 bases from V and 5 bases from J; junction bases left unmatched: 17. The CDR3 contains 17 residues. CDR3 in amino acids: CSVGVPGQGTLLDTQYF. The CDR3 nucleotides are TGCAGCGTCGGCGTACCGGGACAGGGGACGTTGTTAGATACGCAGTATTTT.

The CDR3 sequence is CASSWGESTQYF. The CDR3 DNA reads as TGTGCCAGCAGCTGGGGGGAGAGTACGCAGTATTTT. This chain links TRBV11-2 with TRBJ2-3, with D possibly matching TRBD2 (6 bases). From germline, CDR1 is SGHAT and CDR2 FQNNGV. Trimming removed 4 bases from V and 8 bases from J, with 10 bases in between. The CDR3 spans 12 residues.

This chain uses TRBV7-2 with TRBJ2-1, with D possibly matching TRBD2 (6 bases). The length of the CDR3 is 18 residues. V shed 4 bases and J shed 0 bases, with 19 bases lying between them. Germline V lookup: CDR1 SGHTA, CDR2 FQGNSA. The CDR3 DNA sequence: TGTGCCAGCAGCTCCGTACGTAGCGGAGGAGGCTCCTACAATGAGCAGTTCTTC. Translated: CASSSVRSGGGSYNEQFF.

The chain employs TRBV5-1 and TRBJ2-3, with D uncertain. The CDR3 runs to 11 residues. The germline V and J ends were trimmed by 0 bases and 6 bases, with 2 bases remaining between them. Germline V gene data show CDR1 as SGHRS and CDR2 as YFSETQ. CDR3 in amino acids: CASSLADTQYF. DNA of the CDR3: TGCGCCAGCAGCTTGGCGGATACGCAGTATTTT.

The V call is TRBV25-1, the J call TRBJ1-2; 8 bases are a match to TRBD1. V lost 2 bases and J lost 3; bases outside the gene matches: 5. Germline loops: CDR1 MGHDK, CDR2 SYGVNS. The CDR3 covers 15 residues. CDR3 in DNA: TGTGCCAGCAGTGAAAGGACAGGGTGGCACTATGGCTACACCTTC. Translating it yields CASSERTGWHYGYTF.

This clone was seen a single time. The gene calls are TRBV5-4 and TRBJ2-1, with 9 bases lining up with TRBD2. The CDR3 is 15 residues long. Germline CDR1 and CDR2: SGHNT and YYREEE (reference sequence). V was pared by 3 bases and J by 2 bases, with 3 bases of the junction left unmatched. The CDR3 DNA is TGTGCCAGCAGCTACTTAGCGGGAGCCTACAATGAGCAGTTCTTC. Protein: CASSYLAGAYNEQFF. The variable domain in full, with the rest retrieved from reference TRBV5-4 and TRBJ2-1, is ETGVTQSPTHLIKTRGQQVTLRCSSQSGHNTVSWYQQALGQGPQFIFQYYREEENGRGNFPPRFSGLQFPNYSSELNVNALELDDSALYLCASSYLAGAYNEQFFGPGTRLTVL.

This chain links TRBV6-5 with TRBJ1-5; no clear D. From germline, CDR1 is MNHEY and CDR2 SVGAGI. The CDR3 sequence is 13 residues long. Trimming took 5 bases from V and 3 from J, leaving 8 bases between them. For the CDR3, the DNA is TGTGCCAGCAGTCCCCGGTCCAATCAGCCCCAGCATTTT. It is translated as CASSPRSNQPQHF.

This chain connects TRBV7-2 to TRBJ2-7, with TRBD1 matching 10 bases. The CDR3 runs to 19 residues. J lost 2 bases, V lost 2 bases, and 15 bases had no gene match. Germline V gene lookup returns CDR1 SGHTA and CDR2 FQGNSA. CDR3 bases: TGTGCCAGCAGCTTATCGGTCGCCCTTTTGACAGGGGGCACCTACGAGCAGTACTTC. Translating gives CASSLSVALLTGGTYEQYF. Drawing the rest from reference TRBV7-2 and TRBJ2-7, the complete variable domain is GAGVSQSPSNKVTEKGKDVELRCDPISGHTALYWYRQSLGQGLEFLIYFQGNSAPDKSGLPSDRFSAERTGGSVSTLTIQRTQQEDSAVYLCASSLSVALLTGGTYEQYFGPGTRLTVT.

The chain uses TRBV28 and TRBJ2-5, with TRBD1 identical over 9 bases. After removal of 4 bases from V and 5 bases from J, the junction contained 14 bases not matched to a gene. CDR3 length: 17 amino acids. Per the germline V gene, CDR1 is MDHEN and CDR2 is SYDVKM. CDR3: CASSSPAGTGFGETQYF. CDR3 in DNA: TGTGCCAGCAGTTCTCCTGCCGGGACAGGGTTTGGGGAGACCCAGTACTTC.

The V and J genes are TRBV19 and TRBJ1-1; TRBD1 aligns across 9 bases. The CDR3 spans 16 residues. The germline V gene encodes CDR1 LNHDA and CDR2 SQIVND (reference sequence). With 5 bases clipped from V and 0 bases from J, the junction kept 7 bases outside the gene matches. CDR3 bases: TGTGCCAGTAGTTACCGGGACAGGGTTATGAACACTGAAGCTTTCTTT. Protein product: CASSYRDRVMNTEAFF.

The chain joins TRBV28 to TRBJ1-2; D is undetermined. V was clipped by 5 bases and J by 3 bases, with 7 bases between them. From germline, CDR1 is MDHEN and CDR2 SYDVKM. This CDR3 has 12 residues. The CDR3, as DNA: TGTGCCAGCAGTGAACCAGACTATGGCTACACCTTC. It yields the protein CASSEPDYGYTF.

CDR3 DNA: TGTGCCAGTAGTATCAAGGGAACTAGCGGGAGCTCAGATACGCAGTATTTT. It specifies CASSIKGTSGSSDTQYF. The chain carries TRBV19 and TRBJ2-3, with 11 bases fitting TRBD2. Germline lookup yields CDR1 LNHDA and CDR2 SQIVND (reference sequence). With 3 bases clipped from V and 4 bases from J, the junction kept 9 bases outside the gene matches. The CDR3 is 17 residues long.

This chain uses TRBV27 with TRBJ2-3; 14 bases fit TRBD2. There are 15 residues in the CDR3. Trimming removed 6 bases from V and 6 bases from J; junction bases left unmatched: 5. Germline assignment: CDR1 MNHEY and CDR2 SMNVEV (reference sequence). Written as DNA, the CDR3 is TGTGCCAGCAGGACTAGCGGGAGGGCCGGCGATACGCAGTATTTT. Its protein is CASRTSGRAGDTQYF.

This chain joins TRBV5-1 and TRBJ1-3; 9 nucleotides align to TRBD1. This CDR3 has 16 residues. V shed 3 bases, J shed 3 bases, and the junction held 7 bases outside the gene matches. The germline V gene has CDR1 SGHRS and CDR2 YFSETQ. CDR3 nucleotide sequence: TGCGCCAGCAGCTCACACGGGACAGGGCTTGGAAACACCATATATTTT. This encodes CASSSHGTGLGNTIYF. The variable domain in full, with the rest retrieved from reference TRBV5-1 and TRBJ1-3, is KAGVTQTPRYLIKTRGQQVTLSCSPISGHRSVSWYQQTPGQGLQFLFEYFSETQRNKGNFPGRFSGRQFSNSRSEMNVSTLELGDSALYLCASSSHGTGLGNTIYFGEGSWLTVV.

The chain links TRBV28 to TRBJ2-1; 8 bases map to TRBD1. V gave up 7 bases and J gave up 8 bases; unmatched junction bases: 13. This CDR3 has 15 amino acids. Germline V CDR1 and CDR2: MDHEN, SYDVKM. The CDR3 sequence is CASTLTQGAGDEQFF. CDR3 in DNA: TGTGCCAGCACCCTTACCCAGGGGGCCGGCGATGAGCAGTTCTTC.

This clone appeared a single time. The chain recombines TRBV29-1 with TRBJ2-7; D unresolved. The germline gives CDR1 SQVTM, CDR2 ANQGSEA. The ends were cut back, 3 bases at V and 5 bases at J, with 14 bases in the middle. The CDR3 is 13 residues long. The CDR3 region is CSVDLLGRNEQYF. The CDR3 DNA reads TGCAGCGTTGACCTTCTCGGTCGCAACGAGCAGTACTTC.